These 2 T cell receptor beta chains were all obtained from the same sample, sequenced in a study of identical twins. TCRdb re-called the 5' RACE reads with MiXCR, one entry per CDR3 protein. The table shows roughly 710,000 distinct CDR3 sequences, with 6% to 6.5% occurring only once. What was sequenced was naive T cells sorted from blood. All receptors come from a man in his late teens or twenties in good health.

CDR3 DNA sequence: TGTGCCAGCTCACTGGGACAGGGGCGCGCCTACGAGCAGTACTTC. This encodes CASSLGQGRAYEQYF. This chain uses TRBV18 with TRBJ2-7, with 10 bases that match TRBD1. CDR1 is KGHSH, CDR2 LQKENI, per germline. Trimming took 4 bases from V and 2 from J; bases not matched to a gene: 5. The CDR3 sequence is 15 residues long.

The V and J genes are TRBV28 and TRBJ2-2; D gene unclear. Trimming took off 5 bases at V and 6 bases at J, with 10 bases between the two ends. The CDR3 loop spans 13 amino acids. Germline CDR1 MDHEN, CDR2 SYDVKM. The CDR3 DNA sequence: TGTGCCAGCAGTCTCCTTGCCCCCGGGGAGCTGTTTTTT. Translating it yields CASSLLAPGELFF.